The 28 T cell receptor beta chains below were found in one sample sequenced in a study of a mutant IDH1 vaccine in newly diagnosed glioma. The time point here: baseline, week 1 (first vaccination visit). The treatment: pre-vaccination baseline after standard-of-care therapy. Sequencing was performed with immunoSEQ multiplex PCR; in TCRdb, only in-frame clones are kept and a portion is missing. The sample lists approximately 52,000 clones, about 83% seen once, with less than 2% in the top ten. Sequencing was performed on PBMCs, taken from a glioma patient treated with radiotherapy, temozolomide or both. The receptors originated from a woman between 40 and 50 years old with glioma.

The chain uses TRBV29-1 and TRBJ2-7; 10 nucleotides line up with TRBD1. CDR1 is SQVTM and CDR2 is ANQGSEA in the germline V gene. The CDR3 is 12 residues long. J gave up 9 bases and V 1 base, and 3 bases lay outside the gene matches. The DNA for the CDR3 is TGCAGCGTTGAAGGGGGGACAGGGGCGCAGTACTTC. This gives the protein CSVEGGTGAQYF.

J is TRBJ1-2 and V is TRBV16; D not resolved. V gave up 2 bases and J gave up 6 bases, with 16 bases separating them. The CDR3 totals 15 residues. CDR1 is KGHSY, CDR2 FQNENV, per germline. The CDR3 coding sequence is TGTGCCAGCAGCCAAGGAGGGCTGAAAAGAGATGGCTACACCTTC. Translation gives CASSQGGLKRDGYTF.

V is TRBV13 and J is TRBJ2-7; TRBD1 might be the D (6 bases). V lost 1 base and J lost 7, with 8 bases in between. The CDR3 runs to 12 residues. CDR1 and CDR2 (germline): PRHDT, FYEKMQ (reference sequence). The CDR3 loop is CASSLDRAEQYF. CDR3 coding DNA: TGTGCCAGCAGCTTAGACAGGGCAGAGCAGTACTTC.

This chain connects TRBV5-6 to TRBJ2-7; possibly TRBD1 for D (5 bases). Germline loops: CDR1 SGHDT, CDR2 YYEEEE. This CDR3 has 14 amino acids. Trimming stripped 0 bases from V and 0 bases from J, with 7 bases between. This CDR3 is CASSLEGPSYEQYF. CDR3 coding DNA: TGTGCCAGCAGCTTGGAGGGGCCCTCCTACGAGCAGTACTTC.

This clone was detected once. The V and J genes are TRBV7-9 and TRBJ2-5, with D unresolved. Trimming took off 3 bases at V and 5 bases at J, with 16 bases between the two ends. The CDR3 extends over 15 amino acids. Looked up from germline, CDR1 is SEHNR and CDR2 is FQNEAQ (reference sequence). The CDR3 loop is CASSLSRVGRETQYF. CDR3 coding DNA: TGTGCCAGCAGCTTGAGCCGGGTGGGTAGGGAGACCCAGTACTTC.

The chain has TRBV11-2 and TRBJ1-2; D is unclear. CDR3 length equals 15 residues. From germline, CDR1 is SGHAT and CDR2 FQNNGV. V was trimmed by 0 bases and J by 5 bases, leaving 13 bases between them. CDR3 bases: TGTGCCAGCAGCTTAGAAGGAGGTTCTCGGTATGGCTACACCTTC. Amino acids: CASSLEGGSRYGYTF.

The rearrangement links TRBV30 to TRBJ1-2; D is possibly TRBD1 (6 bases). V lost 2 bases and J lost 7, with 23 bases in between. Germline CDR1 GTSNPN, CDR2 SVGIG (reference sequence). This CDR3 is built from 16 residues. Written as DNA, the CDR3 is TGTGCCTGGAGTCGAGACAGGAATGCTCCCTGGGGTGGCTACACCTTC. Amino acid sequence: CAWSRDRNAPWGGYTF.

This chain links TRBV6-4 with TRBJ1-2, with 8 bases lining up with TRBD1. This CDR3 spans 14 amino acids. V shed 5 bases and J 4 bases; nucleotides not matched to a gene: 6. CDR1 is MRHNA and CDR2 is SNTAGT in the germline V gene. CDR3 loop: CASSRTGIGYGYTF. Here the CDR3 DNA reads TGTGCCAGCAGTCGGACAGGGATAGGCTATGGCTACACCTTC.

This clone was seen once. The chain is built from TRBV4-3 and TRBJ2-1, with a tentative D call TRBD1 (5 bases). Germline V gene sequence: CDR1 LGHNA, CDR2 YSLEER. CDR3 length equals 15 residues. The V gene lost 0 bases and the J gene lost 10 bases, with 16 bases spanning the gap. CDR3 in amino acids: CASSQDFGRAREQFF. In nucleotides, the CDR3 is TGCGCCAGCAGCCAAGATTTCGGCAGGGCGAGGGAGCAGTTCTTC.

The chain carries TRBV2 and TRBJ2-5, with 10 bases that match TRBD2. The CDR3 has 17 amino acids. The V gene's germline CDR1 is SNHLY and CDR2 FYNNEI. J lost 5 bases, V lost 4 bases, and 13 bases had no gene match. The CDR3 spells CASSVGSGGARGETQYF. CDR3 coding DNA: TGTGCCAGCAGTGTAGGAAGCGGGGGGGCCCGGGGTGAGACCCAGTACTTC.

The chain links TRBV27 to TRBJ2-5; D may be TRBD2 (6 bases). Germline CDR1 and CDR2: MNHEY and SMNVEV (reference sequence). Trimming removed 2 bases from V and 1 base from J, with 14 bases in between. The CDR3 consists of 16 residues. The CDR3 here is CASSLTPGLAQETQYF. CDR3 DNA: TGTGCCAGCAGTTTAACTCCGGGACTTGCCCAAGAGACCCAGTACTTC.

J is TRBJ2-7 and V is TRBV30; D may match TRBD1 or TRBD2 (5 bases each). V was cut by 2 bases and J by 5 bases, with 10 bases left in between. Germline CDR1 GTSNPN, CDR2 SVGIG (reference sequence). This CDR3 is built from 12 residues. The CDR3 coding sequence is TGTGCCTGGAGTCCCCGAGGGGACGAGCAGTACTTC. As protein: CAWSPRGDEQYF.

The chain has TRBV29-1 and TRBJ1-1; maybe TRBD1 (5 bases). V was pared by 7 bases and J by 0 bases, with 15 bases between. Germline lookup yields CDR1 SQVTM and CDR2 ANQGSEA. This CDR3 is built from 14 residues. The CDR3 DNA sequence: TGCAGCGCCGACGCGGGGGTCCTGAACACTGAAGCTTTCTTT. Encoded protein: CSADAGVLNTEAFF.

The chain couples TRBV2 to TRBJ1-2; 8 bases are shared with TRBD1. The CDR3 runs 15 residues. CDR1 SNHLY and CDR2 FYNNEI come from the germline V gene. V lost 4 bases and J lost 7; bases outside the gene matches: 11. CDR3 amino acids: CASSGTGIRLGGYTF. In DNA form, the CDR3 reads TGTGCCAGCAGTGGGACAGGGATTCGGCTGGGTGGCTACACCTTC.

This sequence joins TRBV19 and TRBJ1-4, with D possibly being TRBD1 (5 bases). The CDR3 sequence is 13 residues long. Trimming removed 4 bases from V and 13 bases from J, with 16 bases in between. Looked up from germline, CDR1 is LNHDA and CDR2 is SQIVND (reference sequence). CDR3 residues: CASSRPQGFALFF. The CDR3 DNA follows: TGTGCCAGTAGTAGGCCTCAGGGTTTTGCACTGTTTTTT.

The rearrangement uses TRBV2 and TRBJ1-4; 8 bases map to TRBD1. This CDR3 contains 13 residues. V was pared by 10 bases and J by 3 bases, with 4 bases of the junction left unmatched. The germline CDR1 and CDR2 sequences are SNHLY and FYNNEI. The CDR3 spells CATKTGANEKLFF. The CDR3 nucleotides are TGTGCCACCAAGACAGGGGCTAATGAAAAACTGTTTTTT.

The count of this clone is one. The chain combines TRBV9 with TRBJ2-4; unclear D gene. V was cut by 0 bases and J by 2 bases, with 9 bases left in between. Germline CDR1 and CDR2: SGDLS and YYNGEE. There are 15 residues in the CDR3. The CDR3 region has the DNA TGTGCCAGCAGCGTAGATAACAGCCCCAAAAACATTCAGTACTTC. Its translation is CASSVDNSPKNIQYF.

The V and J genes are TRBV4-1 and TRBJ2-7, with TRBD2 identical over 7 bases. Looked up from germline, CDR1 is MGHRA and CDR2 is YSYEKL. The V segment lost 5 bases and the J segment 5 bases; nucleotides outside the gene matches: 6. The CDR3 consists of 13 residues. The CDR3 nucleotides are TGCGCCAGCAGCGGGCGGGGGAGCGACGAGCAGTACTTC. Translated: CASSGRGSDEQYF.

The V gene is TRBV5-1, the J gene TRBJ2-1; D might be TRBD2 (6 bases). CDR1 is SGHRS, CDR2 YFSETQ, per germline. This CDR3 has 15 residues. Trimming left V 4 bases short and J 3 bases short, with 14 bases between. CDR3 amino acids: CASSLTSPDYNEQFF. CDR3 DNA: TGCGCCAGCAGCCTGACTAGTCCAGACTACAATGAGCAGTTCTTC. Full variable domain (outside the CDR3, taken from reference TRBV5-1 and TRBJ2-1): KAGVTQTPRYLIKTRGQQVTLSCSPISGHRSVSWYQQTPGQGLQFLFEYFSETQRNKGNFPGRFSGRQFSNSRSEMNVSTLELGDSALYLCASSLTSPDYNEQFFGPGTRLTVL.

The chain recombines TRBV6-1 with TRBJ1-5; maybe TRBD1 (5 bases). CDR3 size: 14 residues. V was cut by 7 bases and J by 3 bases, with 13 bases left in between. Per the germline V gene, CDR1 is MNHNS and CDR2 is SASEGT. The CDR3 region is CASTKDNVNQPQHF. CDR3 sequence (DNA): TGTGCCAGCACCAAGGACAATGTCAATCAGCCCCAGCATTTT.

The count of this clone is one. The chain uses TRBV14 and TRBJ1-3; 7 bases are shared with TRBD1. Losses at the gene ends were 7 bases for V and 7 bases for J; bases not matched to a gene: 10. From germline, CDR1 is SGHDN and CDR2 FVKESK. CDR3 length equals 14 residues. CDR3 amino acids: CASTLRQGGNTIYF. For the CDR3, the DNA is TGTGCCAGCACCCTACGACAGGGTGGGAACACCATATATTTT.

For the CDR3, the DNA is TGTGCCAGCAGCGTAGCTTGGACAGGGGGAAACTCCTACGAGCAGTACTTC. As protein: CASSVAWTGGNSYEQYF. The chain uses TRBV9 and TRBJ2-7; 10 bases match TRBD1. The V gene's germline CDR1 is SGDLS and CDR2 YYNGEE. V lost 0 bases, J lost 0 bases, and 6 bases stayed unmatched. The CDR3 extends over 17 amino acids.

The gene calls are TRBV20-1 and TRBJ1-2; D remains unclear. This CDR3 comprises 11 residues. The germline V and J ends were trimmed by 1 base and 5 bases, with 5 bases remaining between them. The germline CDR1 and CDR2 sequences are DFQATT and SNEGSKA (reference sequence). In DNA, the CDR3 is TGCAGTGCTAGAGTCGAGTATGGCTACACCTTC. This gives the protein CSARVEYGYTF.

This chain joins TRBV6-4 and TRBJ2-1; 9 bases are shared with TRBD1. Losses at the gene ends were 4 bases for V and 3 bases for J; bases not matched to a gene: 4. The germline V gene has CDR1 MRHNA and CDR2 SNTAGT. The CDR3 extends over 15 amino acids. CDR3 sequence reads: CASSGTGAYYNEQFF. CDR3 in DNA: TGTGCCAGCAGTGGGACAGGGGCTTACTACAATGAGCAGTTCTTC.

The rearrangement joins TRBV30 to TRBJ1-5; TRBD1 is a possible D gene (5 bases). This CDR3 spans 14 amino acids. The V gene lost 3 bases and the J gene lost 0 bases, with 9 bases spanning the gap. The germline V gene has CDR1 GTSNPN and CDR2 SVGIG (reference sequence). The CDR3 DNA is TGTGCCTGGAGCGCAGGGATTAGCAATCAGCCCCAGCATTTT. Its protein is CAWSAGISNQPQHF.

The rearrangement joins TRBV9 to TRBJ1-3; 10 bases map to TRBD1. V shed 3 bases, J shed 0 bases, and the junction held 6 bases outside the gene matches. Germline V CDR1 and CDR2: SGDLS, YYNGEE. The CDR3 covers 17 residues. The CDR3 DNA reads as TGTGCCAGCAGCGAGTTCGGACAGGGGGACTCTGGAAACACCATATATTTT. Protein product: CASSEFGQGDSGNTIYF.

The rearrangement joins TRBV6-4 to TRBJ2-3; possible D gene TRBD2, 5 bases. The CDR3 has 13 residues. Germline V gives CDR1 MRHNA, CDR2 SNTAGT. Between the trimmed V and J ends, which lost 3 bases and 1 base, there was a span of 5 bases. In nucleotides, the CDR3 is TGTGCCAGCAGTGAAGCGGGCACAGATACGCAGTATTTT. Its translation: CASSEAGTDTQYF.

The chain carries TRBV5-1 and TRBJ1-1; D gene uncertain. Germline V gene data show CDR1 as SGHRS and CDR2 as YFSETQ. The CDR3 is made up of 14 amino acids. The V and J ends lost 3 bases and 1 base respectively, with 10 bases between them. This CDR3 is CASSSGVRNTEAFF. In DNA, the CDR3 is TGCGCCAGCAGCTCGGGTGTAAGGAACACTGAAGCTTTCTTT. Full variable domain (missing parts from reference TRBV5-1 and TRBJ1-1): KAGVTQTPRYLIKTRGQQVTLSCSPISGHRSVSWYQQTPGQGLQFLFEYFSETQRNKGNFPGRFSGRQFSNSRSEMNVSTLELGDSALYLCASSSGVRNTEAFFGQGTRLTVV.